The 12 T cell receptor beta chains below all came from one sample that was sequenced in a study of early T cells in non-severe SARS-CoV-2 infection. TCRdb called the 5' RACE reads again in MiXCR, with one record for every CDR3 protein. Of under 85,000 distinct CDR3 sequences listed, approximately 10% are singletons. Sample: whole blood, taken at baseline. The receptors were sampled from an adult who was a healthcare worker with PCR-confirmed SARS-CoV-2 infection or an uninfected control (not recorded which).

This clonotype was detected ten times or more. The chain has TRBV12-5 and TRBJ1-4; tentatively, D is TRBD1 (5 bases). Germline V gene data show CDR1 as LGHNT and CDR2 as FRNRAP. The germline V and J ends were trimmed by 4 bases and 7 bases, with 10 bases remaining between them. The CDR3 loop spans 13 amino acids. CDR3 loop: CASGSGQVEKLFF. CDR3 sequence (DNA): TGTGCTAGTGGTTCAGGGCAAGTTGAAAAACTGTTTTTT.

This clonotype was observed many times. The chain couples TRBV11-2 to TRBJ2-5; unclear D gene. The V end was cut by 7 bases, the J end by 7 bases, with 22 bases between. The length of the CDR3 is 15 residues. Germline V CDR1 and CDR2: SGHAT, FQNNGV. CDR3 DNA sequence: TGTGCCAGCACACTTGGAACTCTTTCAAAGGGGACCCAGTACTTC. Translation: CASTLGTLSKGTQYF.

This clonotype came up many times. The chain carries TRBV12-3 or TRBV12-4 and TRBJ2-2, with a possible D match to TRBD1 (6 bases). This CDR3 has 14 residues. Trimming took off 2 bases at V and 5 bases at J, with 9 bases between the two ends. Here the CDR3 reads CASSLQGGTGELFF. The CDR3 DNA reads as TGTGCCAGCAGTTTACAAGGGGGAACCGGGGAGCTGTTTTTT.

The chain couples TRBV27 to TRBJ2-2; 9 positions match TRBD1. The CDR3 has 18 amino acids. J lost 4 bases, V lost 4 bases, and 13 bases had no gene match. Germline lookup yields CDR1 MNHEY and CDR2 SMNVEV (reference sequence). The CDR3 DNA reads as TGTGCCAGCAGTTCCCCCCCAGGGACAGGGAAAATCACCGGGGAGCTGTTTTTT. Its translation: CASSSPPGTGKITGELFF.

This clonotype has ten or more counts. For the CDR3, the DNA is TGTGCCAGCAGAGAACAGCCAAATAGCAATCAGCCCCAGCATTTT. The encoded protein is CASREQPNSNQPQHF. The V and J genes are TRBV2 and TRBJ1-5; no firm D call. Germline V gene data show CDR1 as SNHLY and CDR2 as FYNNEI. The CDR3 runs 15 residues. V shed 6 bases and J shed 0 bases, with 12 bases lying between them.

The V and J genes are TRBV29-1 and TRBJ1-1; the match to TRBD1 covers 8 bases. Germline CDR1 reads SQVTM; CDR2 reads ANQGSEA. Losses at the gene ends were 6 bases for V and 2 bases for J; bases not matched to a gene: 14. The CDR3 extends over 16 amino acids. In DNA, the CDR3 is TGCAGCGTCGAGAATTTAAACAGGGGGGGTAACACTGAAGCTTTCTTT. It codes for CSVENLNRGGNTEAFF.

The gene calls are TRBV11-2 and TRBJ2-5, with D perhaps matching TRBD2 (5 bases). Germline CDR1 reads SGHAT; CDR2 reads FQNNGV. The CDR3 length is 15 residues. V lost 1 base, J lost 2 bases, and 11 bases lay in between. This CDR3 is CASSLVTGWQETQYF. CDR3 bases: TGTGCCAGCAGCTTAGTTACGGGATGGCAAGAGACCCAGTACTTC.

This clonotype is classed as medium-sized. The rearrangement links TRBV6-1 to TRBJ2-7; a weak D match, TRBD2 (6 bases). Trimming pared 1 base from V and 0 bases from J, leaving 10 bases between. This CDR3 comprises 15 residues. CDR1 is MNHNS and CDR2 is SASEGT in the germline V gene. The CDR3 sequence is CASSEVSGSSYEQYF. For the CDR3, the DNA is TGTGCCAGCAGTGAAGTTAGCGGCAGCTCCTACGAGCAGTACTTC.

This clonotype occurred a few times. The rearrangement links TRBV19 to TRBJ2-1; the match to TRBD2 covers 7 bases. CDR1 and CDR2 from the germline V gene are LNHDA and SQIVND (reference sequence). CDR3 length equals 17 residues. J was trimmed by 0 bases and V by 1 base; bases with no gene match: 6. The CDR3 loop is CASSIGAGLSSYNEQFF. CDR3 DNA: TGTGCCAGTAGTATAGGAGCGGGGCTAAGCTCCTACAATGAGCAGTTCTTC.

This clonotype was found many times. The CDR3 DNA is TGCAGTGCTAGGCCGAGGTCGGGGTACAATGAGCAGTTCTTC. Its translation is CSARPRSGYNEQFF. The rearrangement joins TRBV20-1 to TRBJ2-1; D is possibly TRBD2 (5 bases). Germline V gene data show CDR1 as DFQATT and CDR2 as SNEGSKA (reference sequence). V was shortened by 3 bases and J by 4 bases, with 13 bases between the two germline ends. The CDR3 sequence is 14 residues long.

This clonotype was counted ten times or more. V is TRBV7-2 and J is TRBJ1-5, with no clear D. CDR3 length equals 14 residues. Trimming took 0 bases from V and 9 from J, leaving 12 bases between them. Germline lookup yields CDR1 SGHTA and CDR2 FQGNSA. CDR3 loop: CASSLAPVEPPQHF. In DNA form, the CDR3 reads TGTGCCAGCAGCTTAGCCCCCGTGGAGCCGCCCCAGCATTTT. Combining the CDR3 with reference TRBV7-2 and TRBJ1-5 gives the whole variable domain GAGVSQSPSNKVTEKGKDVELRCDPISGHTALYWYRQSLGQGLEFLIYFQGNSAPDKSGLPSDRFSAERTGGSVSTLTIQRTQQEDSAVYLCASSLAPVEPPQHFGDGTRLSIL.

The rearrangement links TRBV7-2 to TRBJ1-1; D remains unclear. The germline V and J ends were trimmed by 4 bases and 1 base, with 7 bases remaining between them. The germline V gene has CDR1 SGHTA and CDR2 FQGNSA. The CDR3 totals 13 residues. The CDR3 sequence is CASSSQRNTEAFF. The CDR3 nucleotides are TGTGCCAGCAGCTCCCAAAGGAACACTGAAGCTTTCTTT.